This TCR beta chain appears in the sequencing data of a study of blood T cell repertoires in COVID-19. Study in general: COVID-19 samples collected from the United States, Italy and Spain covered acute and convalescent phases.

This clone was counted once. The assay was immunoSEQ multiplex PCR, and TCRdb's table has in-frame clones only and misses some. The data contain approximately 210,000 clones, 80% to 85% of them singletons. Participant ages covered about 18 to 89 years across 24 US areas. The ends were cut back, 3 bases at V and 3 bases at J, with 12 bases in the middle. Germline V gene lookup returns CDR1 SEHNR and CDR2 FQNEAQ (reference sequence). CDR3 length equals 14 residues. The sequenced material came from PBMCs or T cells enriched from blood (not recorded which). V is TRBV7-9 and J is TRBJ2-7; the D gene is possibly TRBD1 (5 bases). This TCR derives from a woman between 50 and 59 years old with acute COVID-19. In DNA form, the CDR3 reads TGTGCCAGCAGCTTTTGGACAACCAACTACGAGCAGTACTTC. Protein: CASSFWTTNYEQYF.